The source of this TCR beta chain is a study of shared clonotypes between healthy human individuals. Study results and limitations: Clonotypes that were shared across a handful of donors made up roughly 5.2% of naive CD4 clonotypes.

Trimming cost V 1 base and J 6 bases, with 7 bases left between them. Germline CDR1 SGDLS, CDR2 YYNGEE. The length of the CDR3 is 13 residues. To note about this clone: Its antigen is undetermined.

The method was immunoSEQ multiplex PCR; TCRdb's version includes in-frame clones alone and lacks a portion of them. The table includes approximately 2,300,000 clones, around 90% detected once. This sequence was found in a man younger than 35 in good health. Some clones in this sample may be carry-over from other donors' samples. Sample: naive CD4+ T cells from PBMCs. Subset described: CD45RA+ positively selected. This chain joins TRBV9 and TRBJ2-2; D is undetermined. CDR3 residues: CASSVKDPGELFF. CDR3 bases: TGTGCCAGCAGCGTAAAGGATCCCGGGGAGCTGTTTTTT.